This passage covers 3 T cell receptor beta chains from one sample sequenced in a study of cytomegalovirus exposure and HLA in healthy donors. PCR was performed using 60 Vbeta and 13 Jbeta primers. Method: immunoSEQ multiplex PCR; TCRdb's copy keeps in-frame clones and lacks some. The data show 97,000 or so clones, roughly 81% seen once. Sequencing used PBMCs. The receptors were sampled from a man aged 40-50 years in good health and CMV-seronegative.

The chain carries TRBV6-5 and TRBJ1-1, with D tentatively TRBD1 (5 bases). This CDR3 has 14 residues. CDR1 is MNHEY and CDR2 is SVGAGI in the germline V gene. The V gene lost 6 bases and the J gene lost 0 bases, with 11 bases spanning the gap. This CDR3 reads CASRRQQMNTEAFF. CDR3 coding DNA: TGTGCCAGCAGAAGACAGCAGATGAACACTGAAGCTTTCTTT.

V gene TRBV2 combines with J gene TRBJ1-6; TRBD1 aligns across 7 bases. The CDR3 extends over 13 amino acids. Germline V gene data show CDR1 as SNHLY and CDR2 as FYNNEI. J lost 6 bases, V lost 4 bases, and 0 bases had no gene match. CDR3 DNA sequence: TGTGCCAGCAGTGGACAGGGTAATTCACCCCTCCACTTT. It translates to CASSGQGNSPLHF.

The chain carries TRBV6-6 and TRBJ2-7; TRBD2 might be the D (6 bases). Germline CDR1 is MNHNY and CDR2 is SVGAGI (reference sequence). V shed 6 bases and J shed 6 bases, with 18 bases lying between them. CDR3 length: 14 amino acids. CDR3: CASSPTGTSGEQYF. The CDR3 DNA reads as TGTGCCAGCAGCCCAACTGGGACTTCAGGCGAGCAGTACTTC.